This is a list of T cell receptor beta chains from one sample in a study of T cell repertoires in cytomegalovirus infection. TCRdb analysed the reads with MiXCR anew, one entry per CDR3 protein. There are about 60,000 distinct CDR3 sequences in the sample; roughly 32% occur only once, and 70% lies in the top ten. These receptors are not linked to any known antigen. The sample was PBMCs, sequenced either directly or after in vitro stimulation (not recorded which). The source is a human donor in good health (CMV status not recorded). Some clones in this sample may be carry-over from other donors' samples. CDR3s include the opening cysteine and the closing phenylalanine or tryptophan. A D gene is named only where the DNA matches it firmly. Size is stated for part of the rows, as once, few or many counts, or as a class when the clone is expanded.

-	TRBV20-1	-	TRBJ1-6	TGCAGTGCTACCCGGTCGGATTCACCCCTCCACTTT	CSATRSDSPLHF
-	TRBV20-1	-	TRBJ2-1	TGCAGTGCACCGGGACCGGCAATCAATGAGCAGTTCTTC	CSAPGPAINEQFF
few	TRBV20-1	TRBD2	TRBJ2-1	TGCAGTGCTAGGTCCCGGACTAGCGGGAACTACAATGAGCAGTTCTTC	CSARSRTSGNYNEQFF
-	TRBV6-2/TRBV6-3	TRBD2	TRBJ2-7	TGTGCCAGCAGCCAAACCCCAGTGCGAGCGGGGCGAAGCTCCTACGAGCAGTACTTC	CASSQTPVRAGRSSYEQYF
-	TRBV12-3/TRBV12-4	-	TRBJ1-2	TGTGCCAGCACCCCAGACCGCTCGGGGGGCTACACCTTC	CASTPDRSGGYTF
-	TRBV5-1	-	TRBJ2-3	TGCGCCAGCAGCTTGGGGACTACCAGCACAGATACGCAGTATTTT	CASSLGTTSTDTQYF
-	TRBV12-3/TRBV12-4	-	TRBJ1-1	TGTGCCAGCAGTTTAGTCGTGAACACTGAAGCTTTCTTT	CASSLVVNTEAFF
many	TRBV7-2	TRBD2	TRBJ2-5	TGTGCCAGCAGCTGGGGGGGACTACTAGAGACCCAGTACTTC	CASSWGGLLETQYF
-	TRBV10-2	-	TRBJ2-3	TGCGCCAGCAGTGTCCGGGGCGGACCGGTAGATACGCAGTATTTT	CASSVRGGPVDTQYF
few	TRBV10-3	TRBD2	TRBJ2-2	TGTGCCGGTGGGGGGGCGAACACCGGGGAGCTGTTTTTT	CAGGGANTGELFF
-	TRBV20-1	TRBD1	TRBJ1-2	TGCAGTGCTAGAGATTTGAGGGACAGAGAGGGCTACACCTTC	CSARDLRDREGYTF
medium-sized	TRBV11-2	TRBD1	TRBJ2-1	TGTGCCAGCAGCTTAGTATTCGGGACAGGGGGCTCCTACAATGAGCAGTTCTTC	CASSLVFGTGGSYNEQFF
few	TRBV7-2	-	TRBJ2-2	TGTGCCAGCACGCTTTCTACCGGGGAGCTGTTTTTT	CASTLSTGELFF
few	TRBV7-2	-	TRBJ2-3	TGTGCCAGCAGCTTCTCGGTCACAGATACGCAGTATTTT	CASSFSVTDTQYF
few	TRBV20-1	TRBD2	TRBJ2-7	TGCAGTGCTAGGGGGGGGGACGGCCAGCAGTACTTC	CSARGGDGQQYF
-	TRBV20-1	-	TRBJ2-7	TGCAGTGCCCTCAGATACGAGGGCCCTCGCTACGAGCAGTACTTC	CSALRYEGPRYEQYF
once	TRBV6-2/TRBV6-3	-	TRBJ2-1	TGTGCCAGCAGTTACTACATAGAGCAGTTCTTC	CASSYYIEQFF
few	TRBV2	-	TRBJ2-3	TGTGCCAGCACGGGGGTTCGAGCAGATACGCAGTATTTT	CASTGVRADTQYF
few	TRBV6-2/TRBV6-3	TRBD2	TRBJ2-1	TGTGCCAGCAGTTCCGTAGCGGGAGTACGGCAGTTCTTC	CASSSVAGVRQFF
few	TRBV10-3	TRBD2	TRBJ2-3	TGTGCCATCAGTGAGGGGCCTAGCGGGAGCACAGATACGCAGTATTTT	CAISEGPSGSTDTQYF
-	TRBV6-5	TRBD1	TRBJ2-1	TGTGCCAGCAGTTACCTTTACAGGGGTCACAATGAGCAGTTCTTC	CASSYLYRGHNEQFF
once	TRBV7-2	-	TRBJ1-3	TGTGCCAGCAGCTCACTCGGGCAGTCGTATGGAAACACCATATATTTT	CASSSLGQSYGNTIYF
few	TRBV20-1	-	TRBJ2-7	TGCAGTGCTAGGAGAGTAGGCTTCCCTTTCTCCTACGAGCAGTACTTC	CSARRVGFPFSYEQYF
-	TRBV27	-	TRBJ2-7	TGTGCCAGCAGTCGGGGGCGCGAGCAGTACTTC	CASSRGREQYF
many	TRBV7-8	-	TRBJ2-3	TGTGCCAGCAGCTTAAACCCTCGGGGCCTCACAGATACGCAGTATTTT	CASSLNPRGLTDTQYF
-	TRBV5-1	-	TRBJ1-2	TGCGCCAGCAGCTGGACCCCAGGGGATGGCTACACCTTC	CASSWTPGDGYTF
once	TRBV5-8	-	TRBJ2-5	TGTGCCAGCAGCTTGTTTGGTGGCCGGCCACAAGAGACCCAGTACTTC	CASSLFGGRPQETQYF
few	TRBV9	-	TRBJ1-2	TGTGCCAGCAGGTGGGGGGACGGCTACACCTTC	CASRWGDGYTF
few	TRBV7-2	TRBD1	TRBJ2-1	TGTGCCAGCAGCCCCCGGGCTAAGGGACAGGGGGCATGGAGCTCCTACAATGAGCAGTTCTTC	CASSPRAKGQGAWSSYNEQFF
-	TRBV19	-	TRBJ1-4	TGTGCCAGTAAAGACAGTGAGACGGAACTGTTTTTT	CASKDSETELFF
-	TRBV12-3/TRBV12-4	-	TRBJ1-1	TGTGCCAGCAGTTTAGGCGCAGGGACCACTGAAGCTTTCTTT	CASSLGAGTTEAFF
few	TRBV7-2	-	TRBJ1-1	TGTGCCAGCAAGATACAGGGATTGCTCACTGAAGCTTTCTTT	CASKIQGLLTEAFF
-	TRBV15	-	TRBJ2-1	TGTGCCACCAGCGGGAGACAGGGGAGGGGTGAGCAGTTCTTC	CATSGRQGRGEQFF
once	TRBV20-1	-	TRBJ1-5	TGCAGTGCTACCGGTGGCAGTAATCAGCCCCAGCATTTT	CSATGGSNQPQHF
-	TRBV15	-	TRBJ2-5	TGTGCCACCAGCAGAGATCCGGGACCCCAAGAGACCCAGTACTTC	CATSRDPGPQETQYF
many	TRBV12-3/TRBV12-4	TRBD1	TRBJ1-4	TGTGCCAGCAGTCCCCGGGACAGGGAATTAGAAAAACTGTTTTTT	CASSPRDRELEKLFF
-	TRBV7-2	-	TRBJ2-3	TGTGCCAGCAGCTTTTTAAGCGCGGTCACAGATACGCAGTATTTT	CASSFLSAVTDTQYF
-	TRBV15	-	TRBJ2-5	TGTGCCACCAGCAATGGGCAGGGACAAGAGACCCAGTACTTC	CATSNGQGQETQYF
-	TRBV7-9	-	TRBJ2-5	TGTGCCAGCAGCCCAAGTAAGGAGACCCAGTACTTC	CASSPSKETQYF
few	TRBV7-2	-	TRBJ1-2	TGTGCCAGCACCATACAGGGAGGCGGCTACACCTTC	CASTIQGGGYTF
-	TRBV5-5	-	TRBJ1-2	TGTGCCAGCAGTCCCCGGACGTGGGGCTATGGCTACACCTTC	CASSPRTWGYGYTF
few	TRBV6-5	-	TRBJ2-7	TGTGCCAGCAGTTACGAGGGTACTAGTTTCTACGAGCAGTACTTC	CASSYEGTSFYEQYF
many	TRBV7-6	-	TRBJ2-5	TGTGCCAGCAGCCCACGTCCGTTCCAAGAGACCCAGTACTTC	CASSPRPFQETQYF
many	TRBV6-4	-	TRBJ1-1	TGTGCCAGCGCGGCCGGCCCCGGGAACACTGAAGCTTTCTTT	CASAAGPGNTEAFF
few	TRBV7-2	-	TRBJ2-1	TGTGCCAGCAGCCCGGACGGGTTAAGGGCAAATGAGCAGTTCTTC	CASSPDGLRANEQFF
-	TRBV10-3	TRBD1	TRBJ1-1	TGTGCCCGAAGGGGGCCGGACACTGAAGCTTTCTTT	CARRGPDTEAFF
-	TRBV28	-	TRBJ1-6	TGTGCCAGCAGTTTATATCCAGGGAGCTCCTATAATTCACCCCTCCACTTT	CASSLYPGSSYNSPLHF
once	TRBV7-2	-	TRBJ2-7	TGTGCCAGCAGCTACCAACGGATGGGAGGCGAGCAGTACTTC	CASSYQRMGGEQYF
-	TRBV11-2	-	TRBJ2-3	TGTGCCAGCAGCTTAGGGAGGGAAAATACGCAGTATTTT	CASSLGRENTQYF
few	TRBV11-2	-	TRBJ2-1	TGTGCCAGCACGAACGACAGGCCTGCCTACAATGAGCAGTTCTTC	CASTNDRPAYNEQFF
-	TRBV12-3/TRBV12-4	TRBD1	TRBJ2-5	TGTGCCAGCAGTCCAAATGGTCCCGGGACAGGGTTCGGCGAGACCCAGTACTTC	CASSPNGPGTGFGETQYF